The 17 T cell receptor beta chains presented below share a single source sample, sequenced in a study of blood T cells in healthy people across ages. Sample-barcoded 5' priming and a J-beta primer mix drove a second PCR of roughly 7 to 11 cycles. TCRdb passed the 5' RACE reads through MiXCR, listing each CDR3 protein once. Of 800,000 to 1,300,000 distinct CDR3 sequences listed, approximately 26% were seen once; the top ten hold 0.65% to 0.75%. This sample was shared with a second study, whose subject was T cells of mothers and their children.

Material for sequencing was blood. The source of these receptors is a girl under 10 years old in good health.

The V gene is TRBV27, the J gene TRBJ2-5; 7 nucleotides align to TRBD2. The germline V gene encodes CDR1 MNHEY and CDR2 SMNVEV (reference sequence). This CDR3 is built from 17 residues. V was pared by 9 bases and J by 5 bases, with 21 bases of the junction left unmatched. The CDR3 coding sequence is TGTGCCAGTCGGGTCGGTATGGTCGGGGGGAGAGTGGAGACCCAGTACTTC. This gives the protein CASRVGMVGGRVETQYF.

The CDR3 bases are TGTGCCAGCACAGCGGGGGGCTGGAATGAGCAGTTCTTC. This translates into CASTAGGWNEQFF. The rearrangement uses TRBV25-1 and TRBJ2-1; the match to TRBD2 covers 9 bases. The length of the CDR3 is 13 residues. Germline loops: CDR1 MGHDK, CDR2 SYGVNS. V lost 7 bases and J lost 7; bases outside the gene matches: 5.

The table lists this clonotype with a few counts. The chain links TRBV10-3 to TRBJ2-5; D is undetermined. The end of the DNA is better explained by TRBJ2-7, so the J call may be wrong. Germline CDR1 and CDR2: ENHRY and SYGVKD. This CDR3 is 13 amino acids long. CDR3 region: CAISEPGLSEQYF. The CDR3 DNA follows: TGTGCCATCAGTGAGCCGGGCCTCTCCGAGCAGTACTTC.

In its sample, this clonotype was seen a few times. V usage is TRBV20-1 and J usage is TRBJ1-3; no clear D gene. CDR1 DFQATT and CDR2 SNEGSKA come from the germline V gene (reference sequence). With 0 bases removed from V and 0 bases from J, the gap between germline ends came to 12 bases. The CDR3 extends over 16 amino acids. The CDR3 DNA reads as TGCAGTGCTAGAGATCCGGCGTGGAGCTCTGGAAACACCATATATTTT. It specifies CSARDPAWSSGNTIYF.

This clonotype has just a few counts. V usage is TRBV7-2 and J usage is TRBJ2-7; D is perhaps TRBD2 (7 bases). CDR3 size: 18 residues. V lost 4 bases and J lost 6, with 28 bases in between. Germline V CDR1 and CDR2: SGHTA, FQGNSA. CDR3 sequence: CASSSWGGPGQKAVEQYF. The CDR3 nucleotides read TGTGCCAGCAGCTCTTGGGGGGGACCGGGACAAAAGGCAGTCGAGCAGTACTTC. Variable domain in full (rest from reference TRBV7-2 and TRBJ2-7): GAGVSQSPSNKVTEKGKDVELRCDPISGHTALYWYRQSLGQGLEFLIYFQGNSAPDKSGLPSDRFSAERTGGSVSTLTIQRTQQEDSAVYLCASSSWGGPGQKAVEQYFGPGTRLTVT.

The chain links TRBV29-1 to TRBJ2-1; TRBD1 agrees at 9 bases. The V gene end was trimmed by 6 bases and the J gene end by 2 bases; junction bases not matched to a gene: 5. The CDR3 totals 14 residues. Germline-derived CDR1 and CDR2 are SQVTM and ANQGSEA. For the CDR3, the DNA is TGCAGCGTGACAGGGGGGTACACCTACAATGAGCAGTTCTTC. Protein: CSVTGGYTYNEQFF.

In its sample, this clonotype was seen a few times. The chain joins TRBV5-6 to TRBJ2-5; TRBD1 or TRBD2 may be the D gene (5 bases each). The CDR3 is 17 residues long. Trimming removed 4 bases at V and 5 bases at J, with 24 bases between. From germline, CDR1 is SGHDT and CDR2 YYEEEE. The CDR3 region is CASSRISQGAEGETQYF. In DNA form, the CDR3 reads TGTGCCAGCAGCCGAATATCCCAGGGAGCGGAAGGGGAGACCCAGTACTTC.

V gene TRBV5-1 combines with J gene TRBJ1-4, with TRBD1 matching over 7 bases. There are 17 residues in the CDR3. Germline V gene data show CDR1 as SGHRS and CDR2 as YFSETQ. The junction had 5 bases not matched to a gene; V was cut back by 0 bases and J by 0 bases. The CDR3 DNA reads as TGCGCCAGCAGCTTGGGGGACAGACGGGCAACTAATGAAAAACTGTTTTTT. Translation gives CASSLGDRRATNEKLFF.

This clonotype was counted a few times. The V and J genes are TRBV11-2 and TRBJ2-5; D remains ambiguous. CDR3 length: 14 amino acids. Germline CDR1 reads SGHAT; CDR2 reads FQNNGV. V shed 7 bases and J shed 8 bases, with 20 bases lying between them. The CDR3, as DNA: TGTGCCAGCAACCTACCGAGAGGAGTGGGTACCCAGTACTTC. Its protein product is CASNLPRGVGTQYF.

The sample holds one count of this clonotype. The CDR3 does not close with the conserved phenylalanine or tryptophan, likely indicating a read error. The rearrangement links TRBV4-3 to TRBJ1-2; 8 bases line up with TRBD1. The V gene's germline CDR1 is LGHNA and CDR2 YSLEER. V lost 0 bases to trimming and J lost 4 bases; unmatched junction nucleotides: 10. CDR3 size: 17 residues. The CDR3 region has the DNA TGCGCCAGCAGCCAAGATTATGTCGGGACAGGCCTCTATGGCTACACCCTC. Its protein is CASSQDYVGTGLYGYTL.

The CDR3 bases are TGCAGTGCTAGAGATTTAGGCACTAGGAGCTCCCAAGAGACCCAGTACTTC. It specifies CSARDLGTRSSQETQYF. This chain uses TRBV20-1 with TRBJ2-5, with a possible D match to TRBD2 (5 bases). Trimming removed 0 bases at V and 1 base at J, with 18 bases between. The germline V gene has CDR1 DFQATT and CDR2 SNEGSKA (reference sequence). This CDR3 contains 17 residues.

The V and J genes are TRBV6-5 and TRBJ2-7; no firm D call. Germline CDR1 MNHEY, CDR2 SVGAGI. This CDR3 spans 13 amino acids. V lost 6 bases and J 0 bases, leaving 9 bases between the germline ends. The CDR3 DNA follows: TGTGCCAGCAGGGCTGGCCCCTCCTACGAGCAGTACTTC. It specifies CASRAGPSYEQYF.

The chain carries TRBV19 and TRBJ1-1; 7 bases map to TRBD1. V lost 5 bases and J lost 1; bases outside the gene matches: 7. Germline V gives CDR1 LNHDA, CDR2 SQIVND (reference sequence). The CDR3 contains 15 residues. The CDR3 reads CASSSHRGWNTEAFF. CDR3 coding DNA: TGTGCCAGTAGTTCCCACAGGGGTTGGAACACTGAAGCTTTCTTT.

This chain links TRBV28 with TRBJ2-5; TRBD2 is a possible D gene (5 bases). Germline CDR1 reads MDHEN; CDR2 reads SYDVKM. V was shortened by 7 bases and J by 0 bases, with 15 bases between the two germline ends. The length of the CDR3 is 15 residues. The CDR3 DNA reads as TGTGCCAGCAATTCGCCGGGGTTGTACCAAGAGACCCAGTACTTC. Its translation is CASNSPGLYQETQYF.

There are a few counts of this clonotype. The chain combines TRBV5-1 with TRBJ2-7, with TRBD2 matching 9 bases. This CDR3 is 14 amino acids long. V lost 4 bases to trimming and J lost 5 bases; unmatched junction nucleotides: 7. Germline V gives CDR1 SGHRS, CDR2 YFSETQ. CDR3 nucleotide sequence: TGCGCCAGCAGCCTTCAGACTAGCGGAGACGAGCAGTACTTC. This encodes CASSLQTSGDEQYF.

This clonotype turned up a few times. The V and J genes are TRBV6-1 and TRBJ1-5; 7 bases align to TRBD1. The CDR3 extends over 15 amino acids. V gave up 5 bases and J gave up 5 bases; unmatched junction bases: 9. Germline lookup yields CDR1 MNHNS and CDR2 SASEGT. CDR3 in DNA: TGTGCCAGCAGTATAAGACAGGGAAGTTATCAGCCCCAGCATTTT. This translates into CASSIRQGSYQPQHF.

A word on this clonotype: A junction boundary mismatches the germline segment, possibly from a read error. The chain combines TRBV2 with TRBJ1-3; D gene uncertain. CDR3 length: 15 residues. Per germline, CDR1 SNHLY and CDR2 FYNNEI. The CDR3 protein is CASSEEPRGGNTIYF. The DNA of the CDR3 is TGTGCCAGCAGCGAAGAACCTCGGGGTGGAAACACCATATATTTT.